This T cell receptor beta chain was observed in a study of CD8+ T cells in alopecia areata. About the study: Treatment of the treated patients consisted of oral tofacitinib, 5 to 10 mg twice daily. The protocol delivered tofacitinib for 6 to 18 months, then withdrew it for 6 months. General study points: Numerous clones, expanded in lesions, remained in scalp and blood during tofacitinib.

There are 15 residues in the CDR3. Described treatment: oral pan-JAK inhibitor, 5-10 mg twice daily. PBMC-derived CD4+ and CD8+ T cells were sorted. It was cDNA, reverse transcribed from extracted RNA, that served as the sequencing template. Method: immunoSEQ multiplex PCR; TCRdb's copy keeps in-frame clones and lacks some. Seen here are approximately 100,000 clones, around 60% observed once, and the top ten hold less than 20%. In regard to this clone: Antigen: not known.

The sample in question was CD8+ T cells sorted from blood, obtained at roughly week 58, from a patient treated with tofacitinib. The chain links TRBV21-1 to TRBJ2-7; TRBD2, as called in the table, went unchecked against the DNA. TRBV21-1 is flagged as a pseudogene. This TCR was sampled from a human donor with alopecia areata. CDR3 coding DNA: TGTGCCAGCACCCCTCCGGGACTAGTTAGCTACGAGCAGTACTTC. Its protein product is CASTPPGLVSYEQYF.